The 27 T cell receptor beta chains listed next were all sequenced from one sample in a study of T cell responses to AZD1222 COVID-19 vaccine. Repertoires were generated with immunoSEQ multiplex PCR, while TCRdb's copy carries only in-frame clones and drops some. The sample lists 65,000 to 95,000 clones, approximately 85% occurring once. The sequencing here drew on peripheral blood, taken 28 days after the second AZD1222 dose. These receptors all stem from an adult who received the AZD1222 COVID-19 vaccine.

The chain couples TRBV7-9 to TRBJ2-7; 7 bases map to TRBD1. CDR3 length equals 14 residues. Unmatched junction bases numbered 9, after V lost 7 bases and J lost 3 bases. CDR1 and CDR2 (germline): SEHNR, FQNEAQ (reference sequence). In DNA form, the CDR3 reads TGTGCCAGCACCTCCGGGACAGAGGACTACGAGCAGTACTTC. The encoded protein is CASTSGTEDYEQYF.

The chain recombines TRBV21-1 with TRBJ2-2; TRBD1 is the table's D call, not checked against the DNA. TRBV21-1 has pseudogene status. The length of the CDR3 is 20 residues. This chain's CDR3 is CASSRFRLGQGPSNTGELFF. CDR3 in DNA: TGTGCCAGCAGTAGATTTCGTCTGGGACAGGGGCCTTCGAACACCGGGGAGCTGTTTTTT.

Details on this clone: This sample includes further DNA sequences coding for the same CDR3. The chain combines TRBV7-9 with TRBJ1-2, with 8 bases identical to TRBD1. This CDR3 has 14 amino acids. V gave up 5 bases and J gave up 2 bases; unmatched junction bases: 4. The germline V gene encodes CDR1 SEHNR and CDR2 FQNEAQ (reference sequence). The CDR3 sequence: CASSLGQANYGYTF. The CDR3 DNA is TGTGCCAGCAGCCTGGGACAGGCAAACTATGGCTACACCTTC.

The CDR3 is CASSLAAGELDTQYF. In DNA, the CDR3 is TGTGCCAGCAGCTTGGCTGCGGGGGAGCTTGATACGCAGTATTTT. This sequence joins TRBV5-4 and TRBJ2-3; 7 positions match TRBD2. The CDR3 spans 15 residues. Germline loops: CDR1 SGHNT, CDR2 YYREEE (reference sequence). With 0 bases clipped from V and 6 bases from J, the junction kept 7 bases outside the gene matches.

The chain joins TRBV6-6 to TRBJ1-1, with D maybe TRBD1 (5 bases). This CDR3 comprises 15 residues. Germline CDR1 and CDR2: MNHNY and SVGAGI (reference sequence). Deletions cut 2 bases from V and 1 base from J, with 11 bases between. The CDR3 DNA reads TGTGCCAGCAGTTACCTCGGGGGATCGAACACTGAAGCTTTCTTT. This translates into CASSYLGGSNTEAFF.

This clone was recorded only once. In DNA, the CDR3 is TGTGCCAGCAGCGTAAGGTTGGAGACCCAGTACTTC. This encodes CASSVRLETQYF. This chain links TRBV11-1 with TRBJ2-5; D is uncertain. This CDR3 has 12 amino acids. Between the trimmed V and J ends, which lost 5 bases and 5 bases, there was a span of 9 bases. Per germline, CDR1 SGHAT and CDR2 FQDESV (reference sequence). Filled out from reference TRBV11-1 and TRBJ2-5, the complete variable domain reads EAEVAQSPRYKITEKSQAVAFWCDPISGHATLYWYRQILGQGPELLVQFQDESVVDDSQLPKDRFSAERLKGVDSTLKIQPAELGDSAMYLCASSVRLETQYFGPGTRLLVL.

The chain carries TRBV2 and TRBJ2-7, with no clear D. V lost 5 bases to trimming and J lost 2 bases, with 4 bases between them. Germline CDR1 SNHLY, CDR2 FYNNEI. This CDR3 contains 11 residues. The CDR3 region has the DNA TGTGCCAGCAGTCCAACCTACGAGCAGTACTTC. Amino acid sequence: CASSPTYEQYF.

This chain connects TRBV3-1 (or the pseudogene TRBV3-2) to TRBJ1-3, with a possible D match to TRBD1 (5 bases). CDR3 length equals 16 residues. The ends were cut back, 0 bases at V and 0 bases at J, with 9 bases in the middle. Per germline, CDR1 LGHDT and CDR2 YNNKEL (reference sequence). This CDR3 reads CASSQDLGDSGNTIYF. The CDR3 region has the DNA TGTGCCAGCAGCCAAGATCTAGGGGACTCTGGAAACACCATATATTTT.

This clone is a singleton in its sample. The same CDR3 is also encoded by other DNA sequences in this sample. The chain couples TRBV5-8 to TRBJ2-7, with D unresolved. Looked up from germline, CDR1 is SGHTS and CDR2 is YDEGEE. V lost 4 bases and J lost 0, with 8 bases in between. The CDR3 is made up of 13 amino acids. Written as DNA, the CDR3 is TGTGCCAGCAGCCTACAGAGCTCCTACGAGCAGTACTTC. Protein: CASSLQSSYEQYF.

The gene calls are TRBV7-9 and TRBJ2-1, with no clear D. The germline gives CDR1 SEHNR, CDR2 FQNEAQ (reference sequence). Deletions cut 8 bases from V and 0 bases from J, with 20 bases between. There are 17 residues in the CDR3. The CDR3 is CASLRVYELNSYNEQFF. CDR3 sequence (DNA): TGTGCCAGCCTTAGGGTTTACGAGCTAAACTCCTACAATGAGCAGTTCTTC. Based on the CDR3 plus reference TRBV7-9 and TRBJ2-1, the full variable domain is DTGVSQNPRHKITKRGQNVTFRCDPISEHNRLYWYRQTLGQGPEFLTYFQNEAQLEKSRLLSDRFSAERPKGSFSTLEIQRTEQGDSAMYLCASLRVYELNSYNEQFFGPGTRLTVL.

CDR3 sequence reads: CASSLGGQGGTEAFF. Written as DNA, the CDR3 is TGTGCCAGCAGCTTAGGGGGACAGGGCGGCACTGAAGCTTTCTTT. J is TRBJ1-1 and V is TRBV7-9; 9 nucleotides align to TRBD1. V gave up 1 base and J gave up 4 bases; unmatched junction bases: 4. The CDR3 sequence is 15 residues long. Germline CDR1 SEHNR, CDR2 FQNEAQ (reference sequence). Using reference TRBV7-9 and TRBJ1-1 for the parts outside the CDR3, the full variable domain is DTGVSQNPRHKITKRGQNVTFRCDPISEHNRLYWYRQTLGQGPEFLTYFQNEAQLEKSRLLSDRFSAERPKGSFSTLEIQRTEQGDSAMYLCASSLGGQGGTEAFFGQGTRLTVV.

The V and J genes are TRBV6-1 and TRBJ1-6; D unclear. Trimming left V 3 bases short and J 5 bases short, with 20 bases between. The CDR3 is made up of 18 amino acids. Germline lookup yields CDR1 MNHNS and CDR2 SASEGT. CDR3 residues: CASSDARAGFLDNSPLHF. The CDR3 coding sequence is TGTGCCAGCAGTGATGCCCGCGCGGGTTTCCTTGATAATTCACCCCTCCACTTT.

CDR3 amino acids: CASRQTGPSSTGELFF. CDR3 bases: TGTGCCAGTAGGCAGACAGGGCCCTCGAGCACCGGGGAGCTGTTTTTT. V is TRBV19 and J is TRBJ2-2; 7 nucleotides line up with TRBD1. After removal of 6 bases from V and 4 bases from J, the junction contained 11 bases not matched to a gene. Looked up from germline, CDR1 is LNHDA and CDR2 is SQIVND (reference sequence). The CDR3 spans 16 residues. Full variable domain (outside the CDR3, taken from reference TRBV19 and TRBJ2-2): DGGITQSPKYLFRKEGQNVTLSCEQNLNHDAMYWYRQDPGQGLRLIYYSQIVNDFQKGDIAEGYSVSREKKESFPLTVTSAQKNPTAFYLCASRQTGPSSTGELFFGEGSRLTVL.

This chain uses TRBV6-5 with TRBJ2-5; D call uncertain. Germline CDR1 and CDR2: MNHEY and SVGAGI. The length of the CDR3 is 13 residues. V was clipped by 4 bases and J by 2 bases, with 8 bases between them. CDR3 sequence: CASSWSEQETQYF. DNA of the CDR3: TGTGCCAGCAGTTGGTCCGAACAAGAGACCCAGTACTTC.

The V gene is TRBV9, the J gene TRBJ1-1; no clear D gene. This CDR3 is 13 amino acids long. Germline V CDR1 and CDR2: SGDLS, YYNGEE. Trimming removed 6 bases from V and 10 bases from J, with 19 bases in between. The CDR3 region is CASNDENGRGAFF. CDR3 DNA sequence: TGTGCCAGCAATGACGAAAATGGAAGAGGAGCTTTCTTT.

The chain recombines TRBV10-3 with TRBJ2-7; TRBD2 aligns across 13 bases. V shed 6 bases and J 2 bases; nucleotides not matched to a gene: 16. Looked up from germline, CDR1 is ENHRY and CDR2 is SYGVKD. The CDR3 spans 19 residues. CDR3 residues: CAIRDSLLAGGQSPYEQYF. As DNA, the CDR3 is TGTGCCATCAGGGACAGCCTACTAGCGGGGGGGCAATCCCCCTACGAGCAGTACTTC.

This rearrangement joins TRBV10-3 to TRBJ1-3, with D unresolved. V lost 0 bases and J lost 4, with 10 bases in between. CDR1 is ENHRY and CDR2 is SYGVKD in the germline V gene. The CDR3 has 15 residues. CDR3 loop: CAISESTPSGNTIYF. The CDR3 region has the DNA TGTGCCATCAGTGAGTCGACTCCCAGCGGAAACACCATATATTTT.

V and J are TRBV7-9 and TRBJ2-7; a weak D match, TRBD1 (5 bases). The germline V gene encodes CDR1 SEHNR and CDR2 FQNEAQ (reference sequence). The CDR3 contains 13 residues. Trimming pared 4 bases from V and 4 bases from J, leaving 11 bases between. The CDR3 DNA follows: TGTGCCAGCAGCTGGGGCCAGGGATACGAGCAGTACTTC. Protein product: CASSWGQGYEQYF.

The CDR3 region has the DNA TGTGCCAGCAGCCCCGGACATGGTGGGGAGCTGTTTTTT. Its protein is CASSPGHGGELFF. The rearrangement joins TRBV5-5 to TRBJ2-2; D is possibly TRBD1 (5 bases). Germline values: CDR1 SGHKS, CDR2 YYEKEE (reference sequence). This CDR3 contains 13 residues. V shed 4 bases and J shed 8 bases, with 12 bases lying between them.

V is TRBV5-1 and J is TRBJ1-5; TRBD1 is a possible D gene (6 bases). Germline assignment: CDR1 SGHRS and CDR2 YFSETQ. The CDR3 runs to 17 residues. Trimming removed 0 bases from V and 4 bases from J, with 17 bases in between. CDR3 region: CASSLEGGAPYNQPQHF. The CDR3 DNA reads TGCGCCAGCAGCTTGGAAGGGGGGGCCCCCTATAATCAGCCCCAGCATTTT.

The rearrangement joins TRBV30 to TRBJ1-3; D is unresolved. CDR3 length equals 13 residues. Trimming took off 5 bases at V and 3 bases at J, with 11 bases between the two ends. The germline V gene encodes CDR1 GTSNPN and CDR2 SVGIG (reference sequence). Here the CDR3 DNA reads TGTGCCTGGTCAACGGCGCTTGGAAACACCATATATTTT. This codes for CAWSTALGNTIYF.

The chain links TRBV28 to TRBJ1-1; D gene ambiguous. Trimming left V 3 bases short and J 5 bases short, with 16 bases between. This CDR3 spans 15 amino acids. Per the germline V gene, CDR1 is MDHEN and CDR2 is SYDVKM. The CDR3 DNA is TGTGCCAGCAGTTTGCCCCCGGGGTCGGGGACTGAAGCTTTCTTT. This gives the protein CASSLPPGSGTEAFF.

In this sample, this clone turned up a few times. The chain links TRBV28 to TRBJ1-5; D gene ambiguous. Germline-derived CDR1 and CDR2 are MDHEN and SYDVKM. Trimming cost V 3 bases and J 2 bases, with 14 bases left between them. CDR3 length: 16 amino acids. The CDR3 coding sequence is TGTGCCAGCAGTTTTTGGGGAAATGGGGGCAATCAGCCCCAGCATTTT. Translated, it gives CASSFWGNGGNQPQHF.

V and J are TRBV4-2 and TRBJ1-3; no clear D. The V gene lost 0 bases and the J gene lost 1 base, with 4 bases spanning the gap. The length of the CDR3 is 14 residues. The germline CDR1 and CDR2 sequences are LGHNA and YNFKEQ. The chain's CDR3 is CASSQDWSGNTIYF. CDR3 nucleotides: TGTGCCAGCAGCCAAGACTGGTCTGGAAACACCATATATTTT.

The genes are TRBV6-5 and TRBJ1-5; 7 bases agree with TRBD1. Germline CDR1 MNHEY, CDR2 SVGAGI. V shed 2 bases and J 4 bases; nucleotides not matched to a gene: 2. This CDR3 is 14 amino acids long. The CDR3 loop is CASSYDRVNQPQHF. The CDR3 DNA reads TGTGCCAGCAGTTACGACAGGGTGAATCAGCCCCAGCATTTT.

The gene calls are TRBV30 and TRBJ1-5; TRBD1 might be the D (6 bases). Germline loops: CDR1 GTSNPN, CDR2 SVGIG (reference sequence). The ends were cut back, 1 base at V and 5 bases at J, with 12 bases in the middle. The CDR3 is 14 amino acids. In DNA, the CDR3 is TGTGCCTGGAGTGCTGGGGCAGGGGATCAGCCCCAGCATTTT. Encoded protein: CAWSAGAGDQPQHF.

The chain recombines TRBV4-2 with TRBJ1-3; no firm D call. The CDR3 is 13 amino acids. Germline CDR1 LGHNA, CDR2 YNFKEQ. Trimming stripped 1 base from V and 4 bases from J, with 5 bases between. CDR3 DNA: TGTGCCAGCAGCCAAGGATCCGGAAACACCATATATTTT. It translates to CASSQGSGNTIYF.